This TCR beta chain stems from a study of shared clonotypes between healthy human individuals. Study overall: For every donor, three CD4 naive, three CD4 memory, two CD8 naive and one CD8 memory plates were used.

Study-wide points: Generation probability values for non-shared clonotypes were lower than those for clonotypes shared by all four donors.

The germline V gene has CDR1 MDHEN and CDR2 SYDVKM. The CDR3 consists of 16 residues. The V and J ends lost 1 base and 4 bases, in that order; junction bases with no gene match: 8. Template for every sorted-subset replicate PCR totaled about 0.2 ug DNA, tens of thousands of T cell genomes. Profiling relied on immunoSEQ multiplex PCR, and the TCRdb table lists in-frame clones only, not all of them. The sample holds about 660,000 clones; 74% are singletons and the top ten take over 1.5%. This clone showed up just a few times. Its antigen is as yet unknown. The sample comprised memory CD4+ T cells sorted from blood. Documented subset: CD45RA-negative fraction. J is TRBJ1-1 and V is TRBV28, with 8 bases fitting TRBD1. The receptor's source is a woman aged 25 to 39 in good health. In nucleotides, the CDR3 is TGTGCCAGCAGTTTATCACCAGGGGGCCGCGCCACTGAAGCTTTCTTT. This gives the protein CASSLSPGGRATEAFF.